The 24 T cell receptor beta chains presented below share a single source sample, sequenced in a study of cytomegalovirus exposure and HLA in healthy donors. The PCR used 60 Vbeta and 13 Jbeta primers. Profiling relied on immunoSEQ multiplex PCR, and the TCRdb table lists in-frame clones only, not all of them. Among 100,000 to 150,000 clones listed, roughly 80% were seen once. The sequenced sample was PBMCs. The receptors here all came from a man younger than 35 in good health and CMV-seropositive.

V usage is TRBV7-2 and J usage is TRBJ2-2; tentative D call: TRBD1 (6 bases). Germline CDR1 is SGHTA and CDR2 is FQGNSA. V lost 9 bases and J lost 4, with 18 bases in between. The CDR3 spans 15 residues. CDR3 amino acids: CASHRDNGVTGELFF. The CDR3 nucleotides are TGTGCCAGTCACCGGGACAATGGGGTCACCGGGGAGCTGTTTTTT.

This sequence joins TRBV18 and TRBJ2-5; 10 nucleotides agree with TRBD1. The CDR3 is made up of 14 amino acids. Trimming took 6 bases from V and 3 from J; bases not matched to a gene: 4. Germline CDR1 reads KGHSH; CDR2 reads LQKENI. The chain's CDR3 is CASSAGTGEETQYF. CDR3 DNA: TGTGCCAGCTCGGCCGGGACAGGGGAAGAGACCCAGTACTTC.

This chain uses TRBV11-2 with TRBJ2-7; D is possibly TRBD2 (5 bases). V shed 5 bases and J shed 3 bases, with 14 bases lying between them. From germline, CDR1 is SGHAT and CDR2 FQNNGV. CDR3 size: 14 residues. In DNA, the CDR3 is TGTGCCAGCAGCCGAGGGTCGCAAAGCTACGAGCAGTACTTC. Amino acids: CASSRGSQSYEQYF. Complete variable domain (other parts from reference TRBV11-2 and TRBJ2-7): EAGVAQSPRYKIIEKRQSVAFWCNPISGHATLYWYQQILGQGPKLLIQFQNNGVVDDSQLPKDRFSAERLKGVDSTLKIQPAKLEDSAVYLCASSRGSQSYEQYFGPGTRLTVT.

The V call is TRBV27, the J call TRBJ1-2; 7 nucleotides agree with TRBD1. Germline-derived CDR1 and CDR2 are MNHEY and SMNVEV (reference sequence). The ends lost 4 bases at V and 4 bases at J; junction bases unmatched: 3. There are 13 residues in the CDR3. The CDR3 here is CASSSDRLYGYTF. The CDR3 DNA sequence: TGTGCCAGCAGTTCGGACAGGCTCTATGGCTACACCTTC.

The rearrangement links TRBV28 to TRBJ2-7, with 8 bases aligning to TRBD1. The CDR3 has 16 residues. CDR1 is MDHEN, CDR2 SYDVKM, per germline. The V gene end was trimmed by 5 bases and the J gene end by 0 bases; junction bases not matched to a gene: 9. The CDR3 sequence: CASSAGQAVSSYEQYF. Here the CDR3 DNA reads TGTGCCAGCAGTGCGGGACAGGCCGTTAGCTCCTACGAGCAGTACTTC.

To note about this clone: Other DNA variants within this sample encode the same CDR3. This chain links TRBV28 with TRBJ1-4; D unclear. The V gene's germline CDR1 is MDHEN and CDR2 SYDVKM. V lost 6 bases to trimming and J lost 5 bases, with 7 bases between them. The CDR3 totals 12 residues. The chain's CDR3 is CASSPLNEKLFF. For the CDR3, the DNA is TGTGCCAGCAGCCCCCTGAATGAAAAACTGTTTTTT.

The V and J genes are TRBV2 and TRBJ2-1; 8 nucleotides align to TRBD2. The CDR3 is 17 residues long. V lost 2 bases to trimming and J lost 3 bases; unmatched junction nucleotides: 9. CDR1 is SNHLY, CDR2 FYNNEI, per germline. CDR3 sequence (DNA): TGTGCCAGCAGTGAAAATTACGAGCGGGGGCACTACAATGAGCAGTTCTTC. Encoded protein: CASSENYERGHYNEQFF. Drawing the rest from reference TRBV2 and TRBJ2-1, the complete variable domain is EPEVTQTPSHQVTQMGQEVILRCVPISNHLYFYWYRQILGQKVEFLVSFYNNEISEKSEIFDDQFSVERPDGSNFTLKIRSTKLEDSAMYFCASSENYERGHYNEQFFGPGTRLTVL.

The gene calls are TRBV4-1 and TRBJ1-4; 7 nucleotides line up with TRBD1. The CDR3 extends over 16 amino acids. The V segment lost 5 bases and the J segment 4 bases; nucleotides outside the gene matches: 10. Germline assignment: CDR1 MGHRA and CDR2 YSYEKL. Here the CDR3 DNA reads TGCGCCAGCAGCGGAGGGACAGAGATTCATAATGAAAAACTGTTTTTT. This translates into CASSGGTEIHNEKLFF.

This clone was observed a single time. The chain recombines TRBV30 with TRBJ1-1; 8 bases align to TRBD1. The V segment lost 1 base and the J segment 6 bases; nucleotides outside the gene matches: 16. This CDR3 comprises 17 residues. CDR1 is GTSNPN and CDR2 is SVGIG in the germline V gene (reference sequence). CDR3 sequence (DNA): TGTGCCTGGAGTGGCGGGCAGGGGGCACATTTAGGCGCTGAAGCTTTCTTT. Its protein product is CAWSGGQGAHLGAEAFF.

This clone was observed a few times. This CDR3 is also generated by other DNA sequences in the sample. The chain couples TRBV27 to TRBJ2-1; the match to TRBD2 covers 13 bases. The length of the CDR3 is 15 residues. After removal of 4 bases from V and 9 bases from J, the junction contained 6 bases not matched to a gene. Germline CDR1 is MNHEY and CDR2 is SMNVEV (reference sequence). The CDR3 DNA follows: TGTGCCAGCAGTTCACTAGCGGGGGGGCGGGGTGAGCAGTTCTTC. It yields the protein CASSSLAGGRGEQFF.

This clone was recorded only once. This chain joins TRBV6-6 and TRBJ1-6, with D unresolved. V was pared by 5 bases and J by 19 bases, with 12 bases between. Germline CDR1 reads MNHNY; CDR2 reads SVGAGI (reference sequence). The CDR3 consists of 10 residues. The CDR3 coding sequence is TGTGCCAGCAGTGAAGTAATACAGCACTTT. Encoded protein: CASSEVIQHF.

This chain links TRBV11-2 with TRBJ2-5, with a possible D match to TRBD1 (5 bases). CDR3 length: 14 amino acids. Trimming left V 8 bases short and J 5 bases short, with 18 bases between. CDR1 and CDR2 from the germline V gene are SGHAT and FQNNGV. This CDR3 is CASDPQGIGETQYF. The CDR3, as DNA: TGTGCCAGCGACCCGCAGGGAATAGGGGAGACCCAGTACTTC.

The chain recombines TRBV7-9 with TRBJ2-2; D is perhaps TRBD1 (5 bases). Trimming left V 5 bases short and J 0 bases short, with 10 bases between. The CDR3 covers 15 residues. The germline V gene has CDR1 SEHNR and CDR2 FQNEAQ (reference sequence). The CDR3 here is CASSMDNANTGELFF. The CDR3 DNA is TGTGCCAGCAGCATGGACAACGCGAACACCGGGGAGCTGTTTTTT.

The J gene is TRBJ2-2, the V gene TRBV6-6; D is undetermined. Trimming took off 11 bases at V and 7 bases at J, with 14 bases between the two ends. CDR1 is MNHNY and CDR2 is SVGAGI in the germline V gene (reference sequence). There are 12 residues in the CDR3. The DNA of the CDR3 is TGTGCCTCCCGAAGCCCAGGCGGGGAGCTGTTTTTT. Residues: CASRSPGGELFF.

The CDR3 nucleotides are TGTGCCTGGAGTTCGGGGGACAGTTTAGGCTATGGCTACACCTTC. Translating it yields CAWSSGDSLGYGYTF. The rearrangement links TRBV30 to TRBJ1-2, with TRBD1 matching over 7 bases. V gave up 2 bases and J gave up 4 bases; unmatched junction bases: 10. Germline CDR1 and CDR2: GTSNPN and SVGIG (reference sequence). The CDR3 has 15 residues.

This sequence joins TRBV2 and TRBJ2-7, with 7 bases aligning to TRBD2. V gave up 1 base and J gave up 5 bases; unmatched junction bases: 5. The length of the CDR3 is 14 residues. Per germline, CDR1 SNHLY and CDR2 FYNNEI. The CDR3 spells CASSEGVRGDEQYF. Written as DNA, the CDR3 is TGTGCCAGCAGTGAAGGGGTACGGGGGGACGAGCAGTACTTC.

This clone was detected a few times. The gene calls are TRBV6-1 and TRBJ2-3; 12 nucleotides line up with TRBD2. The CDR3 contains 15 residues. Per germline, CDR1 MNHNS and CDR2 SASEGT. With 8 bases clipped from V and 5 bases from J, the junction kept 8 bases outside the gene matches. The CDR3 DNA reads TGTGCCAGCGTGCTGACTAGCGGGGGAGGAGATACGCAGTATTTT. The encoded protein is CASVLTSGGGDTQYF.

This chain links TRBV27 with TRBJ1-1; 12 bases fit TRBD1. Germline V gene data show CDR1 as MNHEY and CDR2 as SMNVEV (reference sequence). Trimming took 2 bases from V and 6 from J; bases not matched to a gene: 10. The CDR3 extends over 17 amino acids. CDR3 coding DNA: TGTGCCAGCAGTTTACGCGCAACCGGGACAGGGGGCTCTGAAGCTTTCTTT. Translating it yields CASSLRATGTGGSEAFF.

The rearrangement joins TRBV2 to TRBJ1-1; maybe TRBD1 (5 bases). Between the trimmed V and J ends, which lost 6 bases and 6 bases, there was a span of 8 bases. The CDR3 consists of 11 residues. Germline V lookup: CDR1 SNHLY, CDR2 FYNNEI. CDR3 residues: CASSGRAEAFF. In nucleotides, the CDR3 is TGTGCCAGCAGCGGCAGGGCTGAAGCTTTCTTT.

The CDR3 sequence: CASSLSSDYEQYF. In nucleotides, the CDR3 is TGTGCCAGCAGCTTATCTAGCGATTACGAGCAGTACTTC. The rearrangement links TRBV7-6 to TRBJ2-7; possibly TRBD2 for D (6 bases). CDR3 length: 13 amino acids. V shed 2 bases and J shed 4 bases, with 9 bases lying between them. Germline assignment: CDR1 SGHVS and CDR2 FNYEAQ.

This chain links TRBV7-2 with TRBJ1-2; the D is unclear. Germline-derived CDR1 and CDR2 are SGHTA and FQGNSA. The CDR3 extends over 17 amino acids. V was trimmed by 5 bases and J by 0 bases, leaving 19 bases between them. As DNA, the CDR3 is TGTGCCAGCAGCCCTGAAGTAAGACTGAAAGCTAACTATGGCTACACCTTC. It yields the protein CASSPEVRLKANYGYTF.

The rearrangement links TRBV9 to TRBJ2-7; 8 positions match TRBD1. This CDR3 is 14 amino acids long. Germline CDR1 SGDLS, CDR2 YYNGEE. J lost 1 base, V lost 4 bases, and 4 bases had no gene match. CDR3 region: CASSPWTGSYEQYF. CDR3 sequence (DNA): TGTGCCAGCAGCCCGTGGACAGGGTCCTACGAGCAGTACTTC.

V is TRBV30 and J is TRBJ1-2; D may be TRBD1 (6 bases). The ends were cut back, 3 bases at V and 8 bases at J, with 13 bases in the middle. The CDR3 sequence is 12 residues long. Germline lookup yields CDR1 GTSNPN and CDR2 SVGIG (reference sequence). The CDR3 sequence: CAWSSGVWGYTF. The CDR3 DNA reads TGTGCCTGGAGCTCAGGGGTTTGGGGCTACACCTTC.

The CDR3 is CASSYRWTGSNQPQHF. As DNA, the CDR3 is TGTGCCAGCAGTTACCGTTGGACAGGCAGCAATCAGCCCCAGCATTTT. The chain carries TRBV6-5 and TRBJ1-5; 7 bases map to TRBD1. The CDR3 length is 16 residues. The V gene end was trimmed by 2 bases and the J gene end by 1 base; junction bases not matched to a gene: 5. Germline V CDR1 and CDR2: MNHEY, SVGAGI.